This passage covers 2 T cell receptor beta chains from one sample sequenced in a study of shared clonotypes between healthy human individuals (TCRdb year 2020). The library was made by the immunoSEQ multiplex PCR assay. TCRdb carries this immuneACCESS record with in-frame sequences only. Its versions omit some clonotypes, under half of them owing to an unresolved V gene in the studies checked, with the rest unexplained. This sample holds 2 million to 3 million clones; 93% were observed only once. The ten top clones hold about 0.38% of the sample. The source material was naive CD4+ T cells from PBMCs. The cell subset or site label of this sample denotes: CD45RA+ positively selected. The source of these receptors is a man aged 18 to 35 in good health. Some clones in this sample may be carry-over from other donors' samples.

The rearrangement links TRBV5-5 to TRBJ1-1; D might be TRBD1 (6 bases). The CDR3 has 18 amino acids. The V and J ends lost 8 bases and 1 base respectively, with 27 bases between them. Germline CDR1 SGHKS, CDR2 YYEKEE (reference sequence). CDR3 residues: CASRNRAGAFFKNTEAFF. Here the CDR3 DNA reads TGTGCCAGTAGAAACAGGGCAGGGGCGTTTTTTAAGAACACTGAAGCTTTCTTT.

This chain uses TRBV5-1 with TRBJ2-1, with a possible D match to TRBD2 (5 bases). The CDR3 spans 14 residues. The V and J ends lost 2 bases and 8 bases respectively, with 14 bases between them. Germline CDR1 SGHRS, CDR2 YFSETQ. CDR3 sequence reads: CASSFLATADEQFF. The DNA for the CDR3 is TGCGCCAGCAGCTTTTTAGCGACCGCGGATGAGCAGTTCTTC.